This T cell receptor beta chain was retrieved from a study of cytomegalovirus exposure and HLA in healthy donors. PCR was performed using 60 Vbeta and 13 Jbeta primers. Assay used: immunoSEQ multiplex PCR; TCRdb lists only in-frame clones, some missing. The data contain roughly 20,000 clones, about four fifths of them singletons. V trimming: 0 bases; J trimming: 4 bases; junction bases outside the gene matches: 6. CDR1 is WNHNN, CDR2 SYGVQD, per germline (reference sequence). This CDR3 has 15 amino acids. Note on this clone: What it binds is not known.

Study results and caveats: In a later analysis, TCR beta V- and J-gene trimming was associated with a missense DCLRE1C variant.

The chain joins TRBV10-1 to TRBJ2-7; TRBD2 agrees at 7 bases. This receptor was identified in a human donor in good health. Sequenced: PBMCs. The CDR3 DNA is TGCGCCAGCAGTGAGTCAGGAAGCGGGAATTACGAGCAGTACTTC. Residues: CASSESGSGNYEQYF.